Listed below are T cell receptor beta chains from one sample, sequenced in a study of T cells in Graves' hyperthyroidism and ophthalmopathy. TCRdb called the multiplex PCR reads again in MiXCR, with one record for every CDR3 protein. The sample records under 130,000 distinct CDR3 sequences, over 45% being singletons. The sequencing input was blood. The receptor source for this set is a man between 40 and 49 years old with Graves' hyperthyroidism. CDR3s include the opening cysteine and the closing phenylalanine or tryptophan.

>TRBJ1-1|TRBV19
CASSIGGGDTEAFF
>TRBJ2-1|TRBV2
CASSDDWDSGGSEQFF
>TRBJ1-3|TRBV10-3
CAISEGRDRGNTIYF
>TRBJ1-2|TRBV29-1
CSVPTYGYTF
>TRBJ1-3|TRBV7-8
CASSFWETAAGGNTIYF
>TRBJ2-1|TRBV9
CASSVATSGSVSNEQFF
>TRBJ2-7|TRBV10-1
CASKAGGPYEQYF
>TRBJ2-2|TRBV11-3
CASSPRALNTGELFF
>TRBJ2-3|TRBV20-1
CSATLGGGPYNEQYF
>TRBJ1-2|TRBV30
CAWSRGGYTF